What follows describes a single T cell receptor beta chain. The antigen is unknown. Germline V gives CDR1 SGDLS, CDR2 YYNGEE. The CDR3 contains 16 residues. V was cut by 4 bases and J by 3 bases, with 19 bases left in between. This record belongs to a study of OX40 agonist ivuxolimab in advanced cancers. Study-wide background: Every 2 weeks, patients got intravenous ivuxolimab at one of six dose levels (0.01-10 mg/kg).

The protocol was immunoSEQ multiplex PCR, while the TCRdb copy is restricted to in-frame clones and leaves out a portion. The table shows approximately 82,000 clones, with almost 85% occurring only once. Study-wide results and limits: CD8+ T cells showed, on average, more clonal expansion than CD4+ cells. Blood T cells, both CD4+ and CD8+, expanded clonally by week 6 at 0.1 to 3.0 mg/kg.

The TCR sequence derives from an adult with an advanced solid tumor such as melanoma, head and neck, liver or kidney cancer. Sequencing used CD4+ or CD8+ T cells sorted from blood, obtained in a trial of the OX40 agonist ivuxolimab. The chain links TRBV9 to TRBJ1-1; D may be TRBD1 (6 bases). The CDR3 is CASSSDGGVSDTEAFF. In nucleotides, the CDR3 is TGTGCCAGCAGCTCCGACGGGGGCGTATCGGACACTGAAGCTTTCTTT.